This T cell receptor beta chain was observed in a study of shared clonotypes between healthy human individuals. Authors' data handling: Filtering differed for immunoSEQ, which gave only junction sequences without quality scores. Assay: immunoSEQ multiplex PCR; the TCRdb copy retains only in-frame clones and omits some. V, J and clone size are taken as reported in that table, and D and trimming were inferred from the DNA itself. The data show approximately 650,000 clones, with around 95% seen just once and 0.11% held by the top ten. V lost 5 bases and J lost 0, with 11 bases in between. The CDR3 totals 15 residues. Germline-derived CDR1 and CDR2 are SGHAT and FQNNGV. Naive-designated CD8 cells lacked CD45RO, were positively enriched for CCR7, and omitted terminally differentiated effector memory CD45RA+ cells.

Specimen: naive CD8+ T cells sorted from blood. The source of this sequence is a woman under 40 in good health. V usage is TRBV11-2 and J usage is TRBJ1-3; D is unclear. The CDR3 loop is CASSRVMVSGNTIYF. The DNA for the CDR3 is TGTGCCAGCAGCCGGGTTATGGTCTCTGGAAACACCATATATTTT.